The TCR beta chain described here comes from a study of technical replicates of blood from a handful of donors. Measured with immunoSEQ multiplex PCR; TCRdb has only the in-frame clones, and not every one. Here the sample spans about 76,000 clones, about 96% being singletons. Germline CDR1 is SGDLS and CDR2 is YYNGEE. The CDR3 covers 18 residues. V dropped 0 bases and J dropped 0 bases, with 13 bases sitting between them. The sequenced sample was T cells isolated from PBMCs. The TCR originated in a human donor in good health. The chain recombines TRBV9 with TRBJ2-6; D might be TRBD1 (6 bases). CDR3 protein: CASSVADSFVSGANVLTF. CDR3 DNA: TGTGCCAGCAGCGTAGCGGACAGCTTCGTCTCTGGGGCCAACGTCCTGACTTTC.